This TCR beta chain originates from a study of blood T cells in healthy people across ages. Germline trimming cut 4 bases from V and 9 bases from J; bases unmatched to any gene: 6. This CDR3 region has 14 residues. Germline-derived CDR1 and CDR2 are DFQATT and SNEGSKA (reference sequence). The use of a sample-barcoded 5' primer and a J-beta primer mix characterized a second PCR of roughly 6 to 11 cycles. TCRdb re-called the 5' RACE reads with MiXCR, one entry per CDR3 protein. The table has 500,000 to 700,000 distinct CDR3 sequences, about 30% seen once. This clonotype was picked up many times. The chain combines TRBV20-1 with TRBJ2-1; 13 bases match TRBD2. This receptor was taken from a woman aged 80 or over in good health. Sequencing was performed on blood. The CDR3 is CSAIRTSGGGEQFF. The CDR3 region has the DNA TGCAGTGCTATTCGGACTAGCGGGGGTGGTGAGCAGTTCTTC.